This T cell receptor beta chain is from a study of blood T cell repertoires in COVID-19. The CDR3 contains 15 residues. V gave up 4 bases and J gave up 8 bases, with 18 bases separating them. Germline lookup yields CDR1 SGHRS and CDR2 YFSETQ. The data were produced by immunoSEQ multiplex PCR, yet TCRdb's version contains in-frame clones alone and is incomplete. This table has roughly 120,000 clones, about four fifths appearing once. This rearrangement joins TRBV5-1 to TRBJ1-4; D is perhaps TRBD1 (5 bases). What was sequenced was peripheral blood. This receptor was identified in a woman aged 55-70 years with acute or convalescent COVID-19. CDR3 bases: TGCGCCAGCAGCGTTGCGGGGCAGGGTGGGGAAAAACTGTTTTTT. It translates to CASSVAGQGGEKLFF.